What follows are 9 T cell receptor beta chains derived from one specimen sequenced in a study of CD4 and CD8 cells across lung adenocarcinoma regions. One entry per CDR3 protein, called by TCRdb with MiXCR from the PCR reads. The data hold about 11,000 distinct CDR3 sequences, with about 50% observed a single time. The material sequenced was CD8+ T cells from the center of a lung tumor. Every receptor here comes from a female donor with lung adenocarcinoma. The CD4 and CD8 labels of this study may be unreliable.

Here the CDR3 reads CASSSSSVGGGETQFF. In DNA form, the CDR3 reads TGTGCCAGCAGTTCTTCCTCGGTGGGGGGGGGAGAGACCCAGTTCTTC. This chain links TRBV6-5 with TRBJ2-1; 7 nucleotides agree with TRBD2. CDR3 size: 16 residues. With V trimmed by 4 bases and J by 13 bases, 19 bases remained unmatched. CDR1 MNHEY and CDR2 SVGAGI come from the germline V gene.

Concerning this clonotype itself: Mismatch with germline at one junction end may stem from a read error. The chain carries TRBV6-1 and TRBJ2-4; a possible D gene is TRBD2 (6 bases). Germline CDR1 is MNHNS and CDR2 is SASEGT. The CDR3 is 14 residues long. The DNA of the CDR3 is TGTGCCAGCAGGGGGCGGGGAGCCACAAACACGCAGTACTTT. Its translation is CASRGRGATNTQYF.

As for this clonotype: At one of its ends the junction is not consistent with the germline gene, which may arise from a read error. The genes are TRBV6-1 and TRBJ2-3; D unresolved. The germline V gene encodes CDR1 MNHNS and CDR2 SASEGT. The CDR3 has 12 residues. The CDR3 protein is CASSQGKTVQYF. In nucleotides, the CDR3 is TGTGCCAGCAGTCAAGGGAAAACCGTGCAGTATTTC.

The chain couples TRBV6-1 to TRBJ2-5; D unresolved. The DNA end is more similar to TRBJ2-7, so the J call may be wrong. This CDR3 contains 13 residues. CDR1 is MNHNS, CDR2 SASEGT, per germline. The CDR3 DNA follows: TGTGCCAGCAGCTCCTTCAGGACGTCCGAGCAGTACTTC. Protein product: CASSSFRTSEQYF.

The chain is built from TRBV11-2 and TRBJ2-1; 7 nucleotides agree with TRBD2. The J call is uncertain, as TRBJ2-5 better fits the DNA end. Germline assignment: CDR1 SGHAT and CDR2 FQNNGV. There are 13 residues in the CDR3. The CDR3 DNA reads TGTGCCAGCAGCCACGGGAGGCAAGAGACCCAGTACTTC. Its translation: CASSHGRQETQYF.

By proportion, this clonotype is medium-sized. V and J are TRBV6-1 and TRBJ2-6, with 7 bases lining up with TRBD1. Looked up from germline, CDR1 is MNHNS and CDR2 is SASEGT. This CDR3 contains 18 residues. V trimming: 5 bases; J trimming: 2 bases; junction bases outside the gene matches: 12. The CDR3 region has the DNA TGTGCCAGCAGTCCCCCCTATAGGGGGCGGACTGGGGCCAACGTCCTGACTTTC. Residues: CASSPPYRGRTGANVLTF.

The CDR3 nucleotides are TGCGCCAGCAGCTTGGGAGTGGGACAGGGGGCTGGCTACACCTTC. Its protein product is CASSLGVGQGAGYTF. The genes are TRBV5-1 and TRBJ1-2; 12 nucleotides agree with TRBD1. J was trimmed by 7 bases and V by 0 bases; bases with no gene match: 4. The CDR3 sequence is 15 residues long. The V gene's germline CDR1 is SGHRS and CDR2 YFSETQ.

Remarks on this clonotype: At one end, the junction sequence differs from germline, possibly due to a read error. The gene calls are TRBV6-8 and TRBJ2-4; either TRBD1 or TRBD2 may supply D (5 bases each). The CDR3 covers 16 residues. Germline values: CDR1 MNHGY, CDR2 SAAAGT. The CDR3 here is CVSRVTGLPTTNTQYF. CDR3 nucleotides: TGTGTGAGCCGCGTCACGGGGCTGCCAACCACAAACACGCAGTATTTC.

The rearrangement joins TRBV10-3 to TRBJ2-1; D uncertain. Germline-derived CDR1 and CDR2 are ENHRY and SYGVKD. The CDR3 is made up of 12 amino acids. V lost 3 bases to trimming and J lost 8 bases, with 8 bases between them. CDR3 coding DNA: TGTGCCATCAGTGAAGGTAGAGATGAGCAGTTCTTC. Its translation is CAISEGRDEQFF.